This T cell receptor (beta chain) was observed in a study of blood T cell repertoires in COVID-19. Germline CDR1 is LGHDT and CDR2 is YNNKEL (reference sequence). The CDR3 covers 16 residues. The V and J ends lost 5 bases and 1 base, in that order; junction bases with no gene match: 10. The table lists this clone with a count of one. Sequencing used immunoSEQ multiplex PCR; TCRdb keeps in-frame clones, though not all of them. The table shows about 170,000 clones, with 82% occurring only once. The source material was peripheral blood. The chain uses TRBV3-1 (or the pseudogene TRBV3-2) and TRBJ2-5, with 7 positions matching TRBD1. The clonotype originates from a woman aged 80 or over with active or convalescent COVID-19. The CDR3 protein is CASSNRNRGSQETQYF. In DNA, the CDR3 is TGTGCCAGCAGCAACAGAAACAGGGGATCCCAAGAGACCCAGTACTTC.